This T cell receptor beta chain was profiled in a study of blood T cell repertoires in COVID-19. Study summary: Sites across the United States, Italy and Spain contributed samples from acute and convalescent COVID-19.

The study drew participants aged roughly 18 to 95 years from 24 US areas. Clinical histories supplied by participants themselves formed the basis of cohort assignment. CDR1 is SNHLY, CDR2 FYNNEI, per germline. The CDR3 consists of 15 residues. The trim removed 6 bases at V and 10 bases at J, leaving 16 bases unmatched. Study processing details: It was from reference gene primer amplification that nucleated cell counts were estimated. Sequencing used immunoSEQ multiplex PCR; TCRdb keeps in-frame clones, though not all of them. D and trimming were read from the DNA, whereas the V and J calls and clone size are those reported in that table. The sample lists 290,000 or so clones, approximately 82% occurring once.

The receptor was derived from a man aged 35 to 55 who had been exposed to COVID-19. The V and J genes are TRBV2 and TRBJ2-3; 7 bases are shared with TRBD1. Sequencing was carried out using PBMCs or T cells enriched from blood (not recorded which). The CDR3 is CASSEPGQTLPPQYF. The CDR3 DNA follows: TGTGCCAGCAGCGAACCGGGACAGACCCTTCCTCCGCAGTATTTT.